This T cell receptor beta chain was observed in a study of sequential checkpoint blockade in melanoma. Looking at the study overall: Randomization was 1:1 between first-line nivolumab→ipilimumab and ipilimumab→nivolumab.

This clone has just a few counts. This CDR3 contains 15 residues. CDR1 and CDR2 from the germline V gene are MNHNY and SVGAGI (reference sequence). V was shortened by 5 bases and J by 6 bases, with 19 bases between the two germline ends. The treatment here: randomized to nivolumab then ipilimumab (arm A) or the reverse (arm B). Live CD3+CD8+ CD19− CD56− cells were sorted from PBMCs. Method: immunoSEQ multiplex PCR; TCRdb's copy keeps in-frame clones and lacks some. In the table there are about 4,000 clones, 55% to 70% of which are singletons. Sequencing used CD8+ T cells sorted from blood (inferred from file names), obtained from a patient given nivolumab and ipilimumab in sequence. This sequence originates from a human donor with melanoma. V usage is TRBV6-6 and J usage is TRBJ1-1; D is undetermined. The CDR3 DNA sequence: TGTGCCAGCAGTCCCGTGGAGGGTCTGGGATCTGAAGCTTTCTTT. The encoded protein is CASSPVEGLGSEAFF.